This record looks at one T cell receptor beta chain sequence and its context. Its antigen is still unknown. Other DNA sequences of this sample code for an identical CDR3. Treatment specified: 15 to 20 received Ad26.COV2.S at low or high dose, single or two shots; several received placebo; per-sample allocation not given. Day 63 following the first vaccine or placebo injection was when the samples were taken. Donation was by an adult aged 18-55 years who was in Boston. Vaccine was an Ad26 vector expressing Wuhan-strain SARS-CoV-2 spike. The V end lost 0 bases, the J end lost 4 bases, and 3 bases lay between the germline ends. Germline V gene sequence: CDR1 SGHDT, CDR2 YYEEEE. The CDR3 consists of 12 residues. The data stem from a study of Ad26.COV2.S vaccination and SARS-CoV-2 variants. Study-wide results and limits: Spike-specific CD8+ and CD4+ T cell responses reportedly showed substantial breadth after vaccination.

Clones were read by immunoSEQ multiplex PCR, and TCRdb kept only the in-frame ones, dropping some. Of about 280,000 clones listed, approximately 89% are singletons. The sample here was peripheral blood, taken in a trial of Ad26.COV2.S vaccine versus placebo. The chain carries TRBV5-6 and TRBJ2-3; D call uncertain. The clonotype was recovered from a person between 18 and 59 years old who received the Ad26.COV2.S COVID-19 vaccine or a placebo. Here the CDR3 reads CASSLAADTQYF. As DNA, the CDR3 is TGTGCCAGCAGCTTGGCGGCAGATACGCAGTATTTT.